Listed below are T cell receptor beta chains from one sample, sequenced in a study of human T cells and chemical hapten exposure. MiXCR, run by TCRdb on the RACE reads, gives a single entry per CDR3 protein. The data contain 250,000 or so distinct CDR3 sequences, almost 8% of them singletons. The material sequenced was whole blood, taken in connection with sensitization to the hapten diphenylcyclopropenone (DPC). Receptors originate from a man aged 18-30 years with alopecia areata. Some clones in this sample may be carry-over from other donors' samples. The conserved cysteine and the conserved F or W are not part of the CDR3 here.

>TRBV4-1|TRBJ2-1
ASSQDIRGREQF
>TRBV4-3|TRBJ2-7
ASSQESDRRTSYEQY
>TRBV6-5|TRBJ1-5
ASSTAAGGKQPQH
>TRBV6-5|TRBJ1-2
ASSGTGTGVRNGYT
>TRBV12-3/TRBV12-4|TRBJ1-2
ASSPGGLPEAP
>TRBV12-3/TRBV12-4|TRBJ1-1
ASSRSGGTEAF
>TRBV4-1|TRBJ2-1
ASSYKQGQGGFFSSYNEQF
>TRBV7-2|TRBJ1-1
ASSLRTGWNAEAF
>TRBV7-9|TRBJ2-5
ASNLGDNLQETQY
>TRBV25-1|TRBJ2-7
ASSKSGSSYEQY
>TRBV6-2/TRBV6-3|TRBJ1-5
RQASNQPQH
>TRBV10-1|TRBJ2-1
ASSESYQGYNEQF
>TRBV12-3/TRBV12-4|TRBJ2-2
ASSLRRAGTGELF
>TRBV20-1|TRBJ2-1
SGWDFYNEQF
>TRBV6-2/TRBV6-3|TRBJ1-1
ASSSRQGLMNTEAF
>TRBV10-3|TRBJ1-5
AISGERGWQPQH
>TRBV29-1|TRBJ2-5
SVGAGADQETQY
>TRBV7-2|TRBJ2-5
ASSLAGVADQETQY
>TRBV12-3/TRBV12-4|TRBJ1-1
ASSLGDRPPEAF
>TRBV7-2|TRBJ2-5
ASSFSSGGEETQY
>TRBV5-6|TRBJ1-5
ASSFGTHQDSNQPQH
>TRBV7-2|TRBJ1-6
ASSLSLSYNSPLH
>TRBV12-3/TRBV12-4|TRBJ1-3
ASSLGVSGNTIY
>TRBV12-3/TRBV12-4|TRBJ2-5
ASSLGETQY
>TRBV12-3/TRBV12-4|TRBJ1-3
ASSLEGFPGNTIY
>TRBV7-9|TRBJ1-6
ASTDRRDNSPLH
>TRBV12-3/TRBV12-4|TRBJ2-1
ASSGTSIFYNEQF
>TRBV21-1|TRBJ1-2
ASSKGSEYYGYT
>TRBV2|TRBJ2-5
ASNPGLIQETQY
>TRBV5-4|TRBJ2-3
ASSSRGGGMSDTQY
>TRBV21-1|TRBJ2-1
ASSKGPGQGAYNEQF
>TRBV12-3/TRBV12-4|TRBJ1-4
ASRARQGLNEKLF
>TRBV6-5|TRBJ1-1
ASSGRTVNTEAF
>TRBV7-9|TRBJ2-3
ASSLSLSDTQY
>TRBV11-2|TRBJ2-2
ASSLVVGAGELF
>TRBV18|TRBJ1-1
ASSPLAGGSTEAF
>TRBV6-2/TRBV6-3|TRBJ2-2
ASSPTYTGELF
>TRBV5-1|TRBJ1-2
ASSPDLVHYGYT
>TRBV7-2|TRBJ1-2
ASSSGTGAAIGA
>TRBV6-1|TRBJ2-1
ASRGQKGPYNEQF
>TRBV4-1|TRBJ2-7
ASSQGIAGVSEQY
>TRBV12-3/TRBV12-4|TRBJ2-2
ASRGDWNTGELF
>TRBV10-3|TRBJ2-3
AISVRGRVTDTQY
>TRBV6-5|TRBJ1-2
ASSSAGTLSGYGYT
>TRBV29-1|TRBJ2-2
SGKTGGDTGELF
>TRBV4-1|TRBJ2-3
ASSHKGTDTQY
>TRBV7-2|TRBJ2-1
ASMASGGKVEQF
>TRBV5-1|TRBJ2-3
ASAPERDTQY
>TRBV7-8|TRBJ1-5
ASSLTAYSNQPQH
>TRBV7-9|TRBJ2-1
ASSLVRGHNEQF
>TRBV20-1|TRBJ2-1
SAGDSGGEEAYNEQF
>TRBV12-3/TRBV12-4|TRBJ2-2
ASSLIGELF